This passage covers 3 T cell receptor beta chains from one sample sequenced in a study of T cell responses to AZD1222 COVID-19 vaccine. Profiling relied on immunoSEQ multiplex PCR, and the TCRdb table lists in-frame clones only, not all of them. The repertoire has about 130,000 clones, roughly 90% of them found once; the top ten carry 1.4% to 1.5%. Specimen: peripheral blood, collected on day 0 of AZD1222 vaccination. Every receptor here comes from an adult in good health.

V gene TRBV14 combines with J gene TRBJ1-1; 7 positions match TRBD1. The CDR3 covers 13 residues. V trimming: 8 bases; J trimming: 1 base; junction bases outside the gene matches: 4. Per the germline V gene, CDR1 is SGHDN and CDR2 is FVKESK. CDR3 nucleotides: TGTGCCAGCGCGGGACAGCAGAACACTGAAGCTTTCTTT. Its protein is CASAGQQNTEAFF.

This clone was seen just once. This specimen includes other DNA sequences encoding the same CDR3. V and J are TRBV24-1 and TRBJ1-4; unclear D gene. CDR1 KGHDR and CDR2 SFDVKD come from the germline V gene. Trimming pared 3 bases from V and 7 bases from J, leaving 14 bases between. The CDR3 has 15 amino acids. The CDR3 region has the DNA TGTGCCACCAGTGATCCCAGGACGGCAGGTGAAAAACTGTTTTTT. Translating it yields CATSDPRTAGEKLFF.

This rearrangement joins TRBV2 to TRBJ1-6; D is uncertain. Germline V lookup: CDR1 SNHLY, CDR2 FYNNEI. Trimming removed 1 base from V and 0 bases from J, with 16 bases in between. The CDR3 runs to 19 residues. CDR3 loop: CASSEVRPRSSSYNSPLHF. CDR3 DNA sequence: TGTGCCAGCAGTGAAGTACGGCCCCGATCGAGCTCCTATAATTCACCCCTCCACTTT.